The TCR beta chain under discussion was sequenced for a study of cytomegalovirus exposure and HLA in healthy donors. Details on this clone: Its antigen is not identified.

CDR1 and CDR2 (germline): KGHSH, LQKENI. CDR3 length: 16 residues. V lost 5 bases, J lost 5 bases, and 10 bases stayed unmatched. The PCR had 60 Vbeta and 13 Jbeta primers. Some clones are missing from TCRdb's copy, which holds only in-frame ones; the method was immunoSEQ multiplex PCR. Its table lists roughly 100,000 clones. General study results and limits: Earlier findings revealed that most TCR beta V segments proved productive either about 90% or about 30% of the time.

The material sequenced was PBMCs. This receptor was obtained from a middle-aged man in good health and CMV-seropositive. V and J are TRBV18 and TRBJ1-5; 9 nucleotides match TRBD1. The CDR3: CASSSTGGSSDQPQHF. In nucleotides, the CDR3 is TGTGCCAGCTCATCAACAGGGGGCTCTTCGGATCAGCCCCAGCATTTT.